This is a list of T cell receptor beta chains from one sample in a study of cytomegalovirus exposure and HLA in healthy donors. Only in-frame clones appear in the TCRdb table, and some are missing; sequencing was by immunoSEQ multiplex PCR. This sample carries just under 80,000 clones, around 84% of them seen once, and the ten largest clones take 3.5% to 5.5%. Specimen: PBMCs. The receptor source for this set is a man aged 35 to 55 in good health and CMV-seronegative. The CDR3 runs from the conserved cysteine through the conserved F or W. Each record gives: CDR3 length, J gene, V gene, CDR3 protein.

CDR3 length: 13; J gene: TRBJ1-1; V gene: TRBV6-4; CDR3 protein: CASSQNMNTEAFF
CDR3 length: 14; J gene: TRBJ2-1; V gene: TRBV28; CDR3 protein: CASRLAGGPNEQFF
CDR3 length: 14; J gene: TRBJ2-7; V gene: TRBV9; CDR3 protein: CASSVLESSYEQYF
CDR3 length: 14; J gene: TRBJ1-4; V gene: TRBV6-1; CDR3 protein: CASSDGRGEEKLFF
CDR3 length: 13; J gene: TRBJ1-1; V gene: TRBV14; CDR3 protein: CASSQIGQSGAFF
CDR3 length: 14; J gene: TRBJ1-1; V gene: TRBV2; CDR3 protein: CASSGQTANTEAFF
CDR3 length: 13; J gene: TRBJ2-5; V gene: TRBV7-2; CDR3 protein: CASSISHAGTQYF
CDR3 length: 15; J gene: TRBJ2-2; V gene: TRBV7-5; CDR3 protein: CARSSLAGGFGGLFF
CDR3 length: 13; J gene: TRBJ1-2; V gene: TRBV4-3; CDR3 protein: CASSQSGQYGYTF
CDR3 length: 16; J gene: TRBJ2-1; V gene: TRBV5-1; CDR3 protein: CASSLGNAGGPHEQFF
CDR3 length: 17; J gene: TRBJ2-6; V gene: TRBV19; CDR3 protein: CASSTPWTVTGANVLTF
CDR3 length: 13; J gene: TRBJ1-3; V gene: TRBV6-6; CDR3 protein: CASSSGVGNTIYF
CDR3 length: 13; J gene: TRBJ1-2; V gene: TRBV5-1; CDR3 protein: CASSFAQGAGYTF
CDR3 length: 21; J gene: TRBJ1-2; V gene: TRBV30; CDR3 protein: CAWRRPNRGGSFARANYGYTF
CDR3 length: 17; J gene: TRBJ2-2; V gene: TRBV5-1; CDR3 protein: CASSWGLAGGNTGELFF
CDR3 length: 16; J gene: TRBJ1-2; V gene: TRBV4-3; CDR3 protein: CASSQDRRSVNYGYTF
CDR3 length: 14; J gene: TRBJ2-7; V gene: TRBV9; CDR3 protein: CASGPTGGPYEQYF
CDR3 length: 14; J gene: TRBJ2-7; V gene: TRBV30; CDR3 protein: CAWRVSGNSYEQYF
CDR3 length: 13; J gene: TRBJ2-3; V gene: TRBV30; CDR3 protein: CAWSRQNTDTQYF
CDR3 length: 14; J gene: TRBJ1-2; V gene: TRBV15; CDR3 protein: CATSSRETGDGYTF
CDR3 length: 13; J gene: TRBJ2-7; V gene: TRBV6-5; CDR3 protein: CASSYGLGDEQYF
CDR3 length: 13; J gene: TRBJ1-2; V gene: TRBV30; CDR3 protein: CAWLPDRGYGYTF
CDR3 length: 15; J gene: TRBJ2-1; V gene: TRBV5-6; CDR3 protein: CASSSIAGGTDEQFF
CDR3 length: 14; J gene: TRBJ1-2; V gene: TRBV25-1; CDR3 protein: CASSESGVTSGYTF
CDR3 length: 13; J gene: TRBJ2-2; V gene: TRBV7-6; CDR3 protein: CASSLLAAGELFF
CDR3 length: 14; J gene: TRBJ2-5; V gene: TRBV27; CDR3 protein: CASSFQGYQETQYF
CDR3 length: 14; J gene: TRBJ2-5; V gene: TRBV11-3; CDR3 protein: CASSPSSVQETQYF
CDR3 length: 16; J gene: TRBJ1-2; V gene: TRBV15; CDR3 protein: CATSTTGTGGNYGYTF
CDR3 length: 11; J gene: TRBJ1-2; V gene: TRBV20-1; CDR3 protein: CSARSGEGYTF
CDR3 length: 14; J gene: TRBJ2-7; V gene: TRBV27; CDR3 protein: CASSFSGSPYEQYF
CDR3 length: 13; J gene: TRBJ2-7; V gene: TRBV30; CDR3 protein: CAWSGQGSREQYF
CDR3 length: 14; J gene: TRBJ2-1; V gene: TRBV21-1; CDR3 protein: CASSRGLAPPEQFF
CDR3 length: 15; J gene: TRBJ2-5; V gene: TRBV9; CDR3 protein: CASSSDPRGQETQYF
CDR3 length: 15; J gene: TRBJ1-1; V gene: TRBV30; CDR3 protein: CARSEPGQLNTEAFF
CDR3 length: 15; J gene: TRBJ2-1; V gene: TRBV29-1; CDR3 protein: CSVDRGTDSYNEQFF
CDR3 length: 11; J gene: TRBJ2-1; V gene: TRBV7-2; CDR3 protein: CASSALSEQFF
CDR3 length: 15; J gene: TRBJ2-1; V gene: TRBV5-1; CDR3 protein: CASERVGGSYNEQFF
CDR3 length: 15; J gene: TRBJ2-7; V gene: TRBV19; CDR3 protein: CASSMLGQGVYEQYF